These 2 T cell receptor beta chains share one sample of origin, sequenced in a study of T cells in Graves' hyperthyroidism and ophthalmopathy. Amplification of TCR beta CDR3 regions used RNA as the template. Researchers ran a first-round RT-PCR on the TCR CDR3 using the HTBI primer set. TCRdb re-called the multiplex PCR reads through MiXCR, storing one row per CDR3 protein. This table has a few hundred thousand distinct CDR3 sequences, about 18% appearing once. The sample comprised blood. The receptors originated from a woman in her forties or fifties with Graves' hyperthyroidism.

This clonotype was picked up many times. The chain employs TRBV3-1 and TRBJ1-6; 8 nucleotides agree with TRBD1. CDR1 and CDR2 from the germline V gene are LGHDT and YNNKEL (reference sequence). CDR3 size: 15 residues. After removal of 4 bases from V and 6 bases from J, the junction contained 5 bases not matched to a gene. The CDR3 DNA is TGTGCCAGCAGCCTTCGACAGGGGCCTAATTCACCCCTCCACTTT. Protein sequence: CASSLRQGPNSPLHF.

This clonotype was found a few times. This chain joins TRBV29-1 and TRBJ2-1; possibly TRBD2 for D (7 bases). This CDR3 region has 13 residues. Trimming took 1 base from V and 9 from J, leaving 13 bases between them. Germline-derived CDR1 and CDR2 are SQVTM and ANQGSEA. This chain's CDR3 is CSVEGQGGGEQFF. The CDR3 nucleotides are TGCAGCGTTGAAGGTCAGGGAGGGGGTGAGCAGTTCTTC.